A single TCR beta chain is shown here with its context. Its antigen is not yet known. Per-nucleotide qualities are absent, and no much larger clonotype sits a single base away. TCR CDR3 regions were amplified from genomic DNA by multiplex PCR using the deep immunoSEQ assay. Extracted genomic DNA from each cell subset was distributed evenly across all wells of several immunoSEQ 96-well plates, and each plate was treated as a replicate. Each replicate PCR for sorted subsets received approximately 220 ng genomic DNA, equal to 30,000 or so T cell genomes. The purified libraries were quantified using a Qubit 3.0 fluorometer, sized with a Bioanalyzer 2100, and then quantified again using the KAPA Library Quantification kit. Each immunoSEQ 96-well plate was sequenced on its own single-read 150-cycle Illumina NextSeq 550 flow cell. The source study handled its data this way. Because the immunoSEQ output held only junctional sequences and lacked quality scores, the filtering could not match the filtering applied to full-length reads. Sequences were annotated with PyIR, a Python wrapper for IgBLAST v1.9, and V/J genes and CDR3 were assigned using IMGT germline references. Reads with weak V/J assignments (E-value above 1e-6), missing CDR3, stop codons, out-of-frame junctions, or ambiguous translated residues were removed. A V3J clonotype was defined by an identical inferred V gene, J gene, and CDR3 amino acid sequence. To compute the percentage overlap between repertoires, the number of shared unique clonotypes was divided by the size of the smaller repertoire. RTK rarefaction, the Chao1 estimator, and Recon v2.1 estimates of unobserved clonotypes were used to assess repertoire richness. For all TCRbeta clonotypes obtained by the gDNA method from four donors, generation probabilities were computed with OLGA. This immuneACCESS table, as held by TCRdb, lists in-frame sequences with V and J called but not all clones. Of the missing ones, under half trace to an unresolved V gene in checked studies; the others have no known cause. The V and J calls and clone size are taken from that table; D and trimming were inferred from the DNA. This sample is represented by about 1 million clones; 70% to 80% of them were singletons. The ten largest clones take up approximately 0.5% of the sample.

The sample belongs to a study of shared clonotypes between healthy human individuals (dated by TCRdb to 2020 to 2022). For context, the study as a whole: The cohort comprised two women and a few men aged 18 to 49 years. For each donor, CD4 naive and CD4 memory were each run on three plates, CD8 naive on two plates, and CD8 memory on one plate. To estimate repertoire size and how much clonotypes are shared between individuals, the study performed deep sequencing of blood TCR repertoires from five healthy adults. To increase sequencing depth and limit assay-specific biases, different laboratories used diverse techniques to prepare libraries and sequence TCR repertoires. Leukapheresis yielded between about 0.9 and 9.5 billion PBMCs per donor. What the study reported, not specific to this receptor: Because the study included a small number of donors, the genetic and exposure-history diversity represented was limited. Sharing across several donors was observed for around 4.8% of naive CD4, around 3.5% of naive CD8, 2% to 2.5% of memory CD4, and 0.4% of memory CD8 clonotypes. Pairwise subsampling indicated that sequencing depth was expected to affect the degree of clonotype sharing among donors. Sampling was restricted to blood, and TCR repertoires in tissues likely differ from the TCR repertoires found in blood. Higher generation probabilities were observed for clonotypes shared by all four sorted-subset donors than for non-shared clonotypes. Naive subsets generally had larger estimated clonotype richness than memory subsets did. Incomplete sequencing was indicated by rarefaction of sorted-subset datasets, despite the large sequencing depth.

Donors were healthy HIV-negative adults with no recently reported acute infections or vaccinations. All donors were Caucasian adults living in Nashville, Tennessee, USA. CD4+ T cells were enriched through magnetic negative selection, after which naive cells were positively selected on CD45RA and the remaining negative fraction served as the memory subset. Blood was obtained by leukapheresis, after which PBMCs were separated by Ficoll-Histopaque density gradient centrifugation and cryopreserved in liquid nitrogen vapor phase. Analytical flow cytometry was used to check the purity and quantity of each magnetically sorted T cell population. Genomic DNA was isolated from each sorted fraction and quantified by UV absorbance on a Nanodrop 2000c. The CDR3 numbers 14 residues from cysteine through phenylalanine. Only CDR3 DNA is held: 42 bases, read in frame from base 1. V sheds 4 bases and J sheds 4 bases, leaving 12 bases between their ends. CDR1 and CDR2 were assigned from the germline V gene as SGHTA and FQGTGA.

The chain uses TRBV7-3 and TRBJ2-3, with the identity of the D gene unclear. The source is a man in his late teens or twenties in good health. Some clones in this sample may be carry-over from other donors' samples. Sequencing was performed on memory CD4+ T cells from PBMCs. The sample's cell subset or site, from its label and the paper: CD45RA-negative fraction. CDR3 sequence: CASSSSTPPDTQYF. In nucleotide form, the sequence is TGTGCCAGCAGCTCTTCAACACCGCCAGATACGCAGTATTTT.